These T cell receptor beta chains were read from a single sample in a study of shared clonotypes between healthy human individuals. Assay used: immunoSEQ multiplex PCR; TCRdb lists only in-frame clones, some missing. The sample lists 600,000 to 750,000 clones, less than 95% seen once, with 30% to 40% in the top ten. The sample comprised memory CD8+ T cells from PBMCs. Receptors originate from a man between 18 and 29 years old in good health. Some clones in this sample may be carry-over from other donors' samples. The conserved cysteine and the conserved F or W are not part of the CDR3 here.

TRBV27	TRBJ1-2	ASSLYPGAYGYT
TRBV5-6	-	ASSFRGALFSYEQY
TRBV19	TRBJ2-6	ASSQGASGANVLT
TRBV2	TRBJ2-7	ASSDGVGPYEQY
TRBV27	TRBJ2-7	ASSLIFPSGSYEQY
TRBV7-8	TRBJ2-7	ASSLVSASYEQY
TRBV7-2	TRBJ2-1	ASSKIPGGGPTNEQF
TRBV19	TRBJ2-7	ASANGVSGYEQY
TRBV15	TRBJ2-7	ATSRVQGIPYEQY
TRBV27	TRBJ2-7	ASSWGYSYEQY
TRBV27	TRBJ2-2	ATRDRDGTGELF
TRBV6-5	TRBJ1-5	ASSHKAGGQPQH
TRBV7-9	TRBJ2-7	ASSLDRTYEQY
TRBV25-1	TRBJ2-7	ASSEWGGSAYEQY
TRBV29-1	TRBJ1-4	SVVGQNNEKLF
TRBV28	TRBJ2-1	ASSLDWRASGYNEQF
TRBV15	TRBJ1-3	ATSRLHRGNTIY
TRBV13	-	ASSLGNGYEQY
TRBV7-9	TRBJ2-3	ASLGRRKSTDTQY
TRBV30	TRBJ1-6	AWSVATGLGSPLH
TRBV30	TRBJ2-7	AGTDRSYEQY
TRBV2	TRBJ1-5	ASRIQGAGQPQH
TRBV2	TRBJ2-7	ASSEGLAGTYEQY
TRBV27	TRBJ2-3	ASSFQIGTGQGEDTQY
TRBV6-1	TRBJ2-7	ASSLPGTTYEQY
TRBV18	TRBJ2-7	ASSPADSRLSYEQY
TRBV19	TRBJ2-7	ASSIDGTSGFYEQY
TRBV28	TRBJ2-7	ASSPGQGVYEQY
TRBV2	TRBJ1-1	ASHTGADRVGGTEAF
TRBV18	TRBJ2-1	ASSPRQGLSSYNEQF
TRBV6-5	TRBJ2-1	ASSYAGLAGTNEQF
TRBV27	TRBJ1-2	ASSFSAGDGYT
TRBV9	TRBJ1-2	ASSSRDRFNYGYT
TRBV9	TRBJ2-5	ASSVGRASGGSQETQY
TRBV4-3	TRBJ2-2	ASSPGLAAGELF
TRBV7-9	TRBJ2-2	ASSGGQGSAGELF
TRBV9	TRBJ2-5	ASSDGTWETQY